These 30 T cell receptor beta chains share one sample of origin, sequenced in a study of cytomegalovirus exposure and HLA in healthy donors. The study ran its PCR with 60 Vbeta and 13 Jbeta primers. The method was immunoSEQ multiplex PCR; TCRdb's version includes in-frame clones alone and lacks a portion of them. The table shows approximately 110,000 clones, with 81% occurring only once. The sequencing input was PBMCs. These receptors were collected from a woman between 25 and 40 years old in good health and CMV-seronegative.

In its sample, this clone was seen once. The chain employs TRBV9 and TRBJ2-7, with a tentative D call TRBD2 (7 bases). The V and J ends lost 4 bases and 1 base respectively, with 12 bases between them. This CDR3 comprises 14 residues. The germline V gene has CDR1 SGDLS and CDR2 YYNGEE. CDR3 amino acids: CASSPGGASYEQYF. The DNA for the CDR3 is TGTGCCAGCAGCCCTGGGGGGGCGTCCTACGAGCAGTACTTC.

This rearrangement joins TRBV30 to TRBJ1-3; tentatively, D is TRBD1 (6 bases). This CDR3 is built from 14 residues. CDR1 GTSNPN and CDR2 SVGIG come from the germline V gene (reference sequence). V lost 4 bases to trimming and J lost 0 bases, with 10 bases between them. For the CDR3, the DNA is TGTGCCTGGAAGACAGGCTACTCTGGAAACACCATATATTTT. It translates to CAWKTGYSGNTIYF.

V is TRBV27 and J is TRBJ2-7, with D perhaps matching TRBD2 (6 bases). Germline CDR1 MNHEY, CDR2 SMNVEV (reference sequence). This CDR3 has 16 residues. Trimming stripped 6 bases from V and 0 bases from J, with 18 bases between. The CDR3 DNA sequence: TGTGCCAGCAGCCGAACCCCGGAGGGAACCTCCTACGAGCAGTACTTC. This translates into CASSRTPEGTSYEQYF.

This chain joins TRBV10-3 and TRBJ2-7; tentative D call: TRBD2 (5 bases). The V end was cut by 6 bases, the J end by 6 bases, with 21 bases between. Germline V gene data show CDR1 as ENHRY and CDR2 as SYGVKD. The CDR3 covers 15 residues. CDR3 sequence reads: CAISEPGTVDIEQYF. The CDR3 DNA follows: TGTGCCATCAGCGAGCCGGGAACCGTCGATATCGAGCAGTACTTC.

This chain connects TRBV19 to TRBJ1-1, with D possibly being TRBD1 (5 bases). CDR3 length equals 14 residues. Germline CDR1 LNHDA, CDR2 SQIVND (reference sequence). V was pared by 5 bases and J by 1 base, with 11 bases between. Written as DNA, the CDR3 is TGTGCCAGTAGTCAGGGCAGAAGGAACACTGAAGCTTTCTTT. Its protein product is CASSQGRRNTEAFF.

This sequence joins TRBV27 and TRBJ2-7, with TRBD2 identical over 9 bases. After removal of 8 bases from V and 0 bases from J, the junction contained 5 bases not matched to a gene. The CDR3 is 14 residues long. The germline V gene has CDR1 MNHEY and CDR2 SMNVEV (reference sequence). The CDR3 region has the DNA TGTGCCAGCTCATCGACTAGCGGCTCCTACGAGCAGTACTTC. Encoded protein: CASSSTSGSYEQYF.

The V gene is TRBV7-9, the J gene TRBJ2-6, with no clear D. V lost 3 bases, J lost 1 base, and 10 bases lay in between. The CDR3 totals 16 residues. Germline V gene sequence: CDR1 SEHNR, CDR2 FQNEAQ (reference sequence). The CDR3 protein is CASSLVPESGANVLTF. CDR3 sequence (DNA): TGTGCCAGCAGCTTGGTCCCGGAGTCTGGGGCCAACGTCCTGACTTTC. The entire variable domain, with the rest obtained from reference TRBV7-9 and TRBJ2-6, is as follows: DTGVSQNPRHKITKRGQNVTFRCDPISEHNRLYWYRQTLGQGPEFLTYFQNEAQLEKSRLLSDRFSAERPKGSFSTLEIQRTEQGDSAMYLCASSLVPESGANVLTFGAGSRLTVL.

The chain's CDR3 is CASSVVANTGELFF. The CDR3 DNA is TGTGCCAGCAGCGTAGTAGCGAACACCGGGGAGCTGTTTTTT. This sequence joins TRBV9 and TRBJ2-2; no reliable D call. The germline V gene has CDR1 SGDLS and CDR2 YYNGEE. This CDR3 is 14 amino acids long. V was pared by 0 bases and J by 0 bases, with 3 bases between.

The chain uses TRBV6-5 and TRBJ1-2, with D unresolved. V lost 5 bases, J lost 6 bases, and 13 bases lay in between. The CDR3 contains 13 residues. The germline V gene encodes CDR1 MNHEY and CDR2 SVGAGI. CDR3 sequence reads: CASSPLSGNGYTF. DNA for the CDR3: TGTGCCAGCAGTCCACTCTCGGGGAATGGCTACACCTTC.

This clone was seen a few times. This chain links TRBV5-1 with TRBJ2-3; a possible D gene is TRBD2 (6 bases). The CDR3 contains 15 residues. V lost 4 bases and J 3 bases, leaving 15 bases between the germline ends. Germline CDR1 is SGHRS and CDR2 is YFSETQ. CDR3 DNA sequence: TGCGCCAGCAGCATGCGACTAGGTTCAACAGATACGCAGTATTTT. Protein sequence: CASSMRLGSTDTQYF.

The chain couples TRBV6-5 to TRBJ2-1, with TRBD1 identical over 7 bases. This CDR3 spans 14 amino acids. Trimming took 6 bases from V and 5 from J; bases not matched to a gene: 7. Per germline, CDR1 MNHEY and CDR2 SVGAGI. The CDR3 bases are TGTGCCAGCAGCCACGGGACAGCTAACAATGAGCAGTTCTTC. Amino acids: CASSHGTANNEQFF.

This clone has a single count. This sample also contains other DNA sequences that code for the same CDR3. The rearrangement links TRBV25-1 to TRBJ1-4; 8 nucleotides match TRBD1. Germline values: CDR1 MGHDK, CDR2 SYGVNS. CDR3 length: 17 residues. Germline trimming cut 7 bases from V and 4 bases from J; bases unmatched to any gene: 14. The CDR3 DNA is TGTGCCAGCACCCCCGGGATGGTCGGGACAGGTAATGAAAAACTGTTTTTT. Protein sequence: CASTPGMVGTGNEKLFF. Using reference TRBV25-1 and TRBJ1-4 for the parts outside the CDR3, the full variable domain is EADIYQTPRYLVIGTGKKITLECSQTMGHDKMYWYQQDPGMELHLIHYSYGVNSTEKGDLSSESTVSRIRTEHFPLTLESARPSHTSQYLCASTPGMVGTGNEKLFFGSGTQLSVL.

This clone was detected a few times. The chain recombines TRBV10-3 with TRBJ2-7, with TRBD1 matching over 10 bases. The CDR3 has 14 amino acids. The germline V gene encodes CDR1 ENHRY and CDR2 SYGVKD. Trimming at V came to 10 bases and at J to 3 bases, leaving 9 bases not matched to a gene. CDR3 in amino acids: CATRTGTGDYEQYF. The CDR3, as DNA: TGTGCCACCCGAACCGGGACAGGGGACTACGAGCAGTACTTC.

The CDR3 region is CASSSISGELRIQYF. In DNA, the CDR3 is TGTGCCAGCAGCTCTATTTCAGGGGAACTAAGGATTCAGTACTTC. The chain uses TRBV5-6 and TRBJ2-4, with D perhaps TRBD1 (6 bases). Trimming stripped 3 bases from V and 10 bases from J, with 20 bases between. Per germline, CDR1 SGHDT and CDR2 YYEEEE. The CDR3 runs 15 residues.

This chain uses TRBV5-6 with TRBJ2-1, with D possibly matching TRBD1 (6 bases). Looked up from germline, CDR1 is SGHDT and CDR2 is YYEEEE. This CDR3 is 16 amino acids long. Trimming took off 0 bases at V and 4 bases at J, with 14 bases between the two ends. DNA for the CDR3: TGTGCCAGCAGCTTGGAAGGGGGTGAAGTTTACAATGAGCAGTTCTTC. This translates into CASSLEGGEVYNEQFF.

The gene calls are TRBV5-1 and TRBJ1-3; the match to TRBD1 covers 7 bases. The CDR3 consists of 14 residues. Germline trimming cut 4 bases from V and 2 bases from J; bases unmatched to any gene: 3. The V gene's germline CDR1 is SGHRS and CDR2 YFSETQ. The CDR3 region has the DNA TGCGCCAGCAGCCTGGGACAGCCTGGAAACACCATATATTTT. Translating gives CASSLGQPGNTIYF.

The rearrangement links TRBV5-6 to TRBJ2-1; the match to TRBD2 covers 8 bases. CDR3 length: 17 residues. Trimming cost V 1 base and J 0 bases; bases outside gene matches: 6. Per the germline V gene, CDR1 is SGHDT and CDR2 is YYEEEE. The CDR3 DNA reads TGTGCCAGCAGCTTGTACGGGAGGGCCAGCTCCTACAATGAGCAGTTCTTC. Translation: CASSLYGRASSYNEQFF.

The genes are TRBV19 and TRBJ1-5; tentatively, D is TRBD1 (5 bases). This CDR3 has 15 residues. V lost 10 bases to trimming and J lost 6 bases, with 22 bases between them. The V gene's germline CDR1 is LNHDA and CDR2 SQIVND (reference sequence). This chain's CDR3 is CATQRDSTVSQPQHF. CDR3 in DNA: TGTGCCACCCAAAGGGACTCTACGGTCTCTCAGCCCCAGCATTTT.

Only a few counts were recorded for this clone. The CDR3: CASKKNSGRDTDTQYF. For the CDR3, the DNA is TGTGCCAGTAAGAAGAATAGCGGGAGGGACACAGATACGCAGTATTTT. The chain is built from TRBV27 and TRBJ2-3; TRBD2 matches at 11 bases. Per germline, CDR1 MNHEY and CDR2 SMNVEV (reference sequence). This CDR3 region has 16 residues. J lost 2 bases, V lost 9 bases, and 10 bases had no gene match.

The chain employs TRBV10-2 and TRBJ1-2; D ambiguous. Germline V lookup: CDR1 WSHSY, CDR2 SAAADI. The V gene lost 5 bases and the J gene lost 5 bases, with 9 bases spanning the gap. The CDR3 has 12 residues. DNA for the CDR3: TGCGCCAGCAGTCCCGGACTTTATGGCTACACCTTC. Its protein product is CASSPGLYGYTF.

This chain links TRBV11-2 with TRBJ2-1, with a possible D match to TRBD2 (6 bases). V dropped 2 bases and J dropped 0 bases, with 8 bases sitting between them. CDR1 and CDR2 (germline): SGHAT, FQNNGV. The CDR3 is 15 residues long. For the CDR3, the DNA is TGTGCCAGCAGCTTATCCGGGGGCTCCTACAATGAGCAGTTCTTC. This translates into CASSLSGGSYNEQFF.

This sequence joins TRBV6-6 and TRBJ2-1, with 9 bases matching TRBD1. The CDR3 runs to 16 residues. Germline CDR1 is MNHNY and CDR2 is SVGAGI (reference sequence). V trimming: 8 bases; J trimming: 3 bases; junction bases outside the gene matches: 11. As DNA, the CDR3 is TGTGCCAGCGTGGTGGGTAGGACAGGGGTCTACAATGAGCAGTTCTTC. Translated: CASVVGRTGVYNEQFF.

The CDR3 region is CSARQGNEKLFF. In nucleotides, the CDR3 is TGCAGCGCCCGACAGGGTAATGAAAAACTGTTTTTT. V is TRBV29-1 and J is TRBJ1-4, with 7 bases fitting TRBD1. V gave up 7 bases and J gave up 4 bases; unmatched junction bases: 3. This CDR3 is 12 amino acids long. Per germline, CDR1 SQVTM and CDR2 ANQGSEA.

The rearrangement links TRBV5-1 to TRBJ2-5; no reliable D call. The V end lost 4 bases, the J end lost 5 bases, and 6 bases lay between the germline ends. This CDR3 has 11 amino acids. Germline CDR1 and CDR2: SGHRS and YFSETQ. The CDR3 DNA is TGCGCCAGCAGCGTACAGGAGACCCAGTACTTC. Translated: CASSVQETQYF. The complete variable domain, with remaining parts taken from reference TRBV5-1 and TRBJ2-5, reads KAGVTQTPRYLIKTRGQQVTLSCSPISGHRSVSWYQQTPGQGLQFLFEYFSETQRNKGNFPGRFSGRQFSNSRSEMNVSTLELGDSALYLCASSVQETQYFGPGTRLLVL.

There are a few counts of this clone. The CDR3 DNA is TGTGCCAGCAGAGTTAGCGGGGCGAACACCGGGGAGCTGTTTTTT. This translates into CASRVSGANTGELFF. This sequence joins TRBV2 and TRBJ2-2; 8 bases line up with TRBD2. In germline, CDR1 is SNHLY, CDR2 FYNNEI. The CDR3 has 15 residues. The V and J ends lost 6 bases and 0 bases, in that order; junction bases with no gene match: 3. The whole variable domain, filled in from reference TRBV2 and TRBJ2-2, reads EPEVTQTPSHQVTQMGQEVILRCVPISNHLYFYWYRQILGQKVEFLVSFYNNEISEKSEIFDDQFSVERPDGSNFTLKIRSTKLEDSAMYFCASRVSGANTGELFFGEGSRLTVL.

This chain joins TRBV9 and TRBJ2-1; 8 bases fit TRBD2. The CDR3 contains 14 residues. V shed 6 bases, J shed 9 bases, and the junction held 11 bases outside the gene matches. Germline-derived CDR1 and CDR2 are SGDLS and YYNGEE. CDR3 residues: CASNPGLGLIEQFF. The DNA of the CDR3 is TGTGCCAGCAACCCGGGACTAGGGTTGATTGAGCAGTTCTTC.

The rearrangement links TRBV11-2 to TRBJ1-6; D remains ambiguous. Germline V lookup: CDR1 SGHAT, CDR2 FQNNGV. The CDR3 loop spans 16 amino acids. The V gene lost 8 bases and the J gene lost 3 bases, with 17 bases spanning the gap. The CDR3 spells CASAAGIRDYNSPLHF. CDR3 in DNA: TGTGCCAGCGCCGCGGGGATCCGCGACTATAATTCACCCCTCCACTTT.

The genes are TRBV15 and TRBJ2-7; maybe TRBD2 (5 bases). There are 14 residues in the CDR3. V was shortened by 1 base and J by 2 bases, with 9 bases between the two germline ends. CDR1 and CDR2 (germline): LNHNV, YYDKDF (reference sequence). The CDR3 loop is CATSRVAYPYEQYF. The CDR3 nucleotides are TGTGCCACCAGCAGAGTAGCGTACCCCTACGAGCAGTACTTC.

V usage is TRBV28 and J usage is TRBJ2-3; TRBD2 aligns across 14 bases. Unmatched junction bases numbered 16, after V lost 7 bases and J lost 4 bases. The V gene's germline CDR1 is MDHEN and CDR2 SYDVKM. The CDR3 contains 19 residues. The chain's CDR3 is CASINHGLAGGRTPDTQYF. In nucleotides, the CDR3 is TGTGCCAGCATCAACCATGGACTAGCGGGAGGTCGTACCCCAGATACGCAGTATTTT.

The chain links TRBV5-4 to TRBJ2-7; D is possibly TRBD1 (5 bases). V lost 1 base to trimming and J lost 3 bases, with 8 bases between them. Germline V gene data show CDR1 as SGHNT and CDR2 as YYREEE (reference sequence). The CDR3 is 13 residues long. The CDR3: CASSLSQGYEQYF. The CDR3 DNA reads as TGTGCCAGCAGCTTGAGTCAGGGCTACGAGCAGTACTTC.